These 3 T cell receptor beta chains were sequenced from one sample in a study of blood T cell repertoires in COVID-19. The method was immunoSEQ multiplex PCR; TCRdb's version includes in-frame clones alone and lacks a portion of them. The table lists some 150,000 clones, roughly 84% of them singletons. The sample taken for sequencing was peripheral blood. The source is a woman in her 70s with COVID-19, enrolled during active disease.

This clone was observed a few times. V usage is TRBV4-1 and J usage is TRBJ1-2, with D tentatively TRBD1 (6 bases). From germline, CDR1 is MGHRA and CDR2 YSYEKL. V shed 4 bases and J shed 4 bases, with 13 bases lying between them. The CDR3 runs to 14 residues. The CDR3 region is CASSLSGEGYGYTF. CDR3 sequence (DNA): TGCGCCAGCAGCCTTTCAGGGGAGGGCTATGGCTACACCTTC.

The genes are TRBV28 and TRBJ1-1, with D tentatively TRBD1 (6 bases). V dropped 7 bases and J dropped 2 bases, with 11 bases sitting between them. This CDR3 contains 13 residues. Germline-derived CDR1 and CDR2 are MDHEN and SYDVKM. The CDR3 coding sequence is TGTGCCAGCACCCGGACAGTTAACACTGAAGCTTTCTTT. Translated, it gives CASTRTVNTEAFF.

V is TRBV6-1 and J is TRBJ1-4; tentatively, D is TRBD1 (5 bases). This CDR3 has 14 amino acids. CDR1 and CDR2 from the germline V gene are MNHNS and SASEGT. Trimming took off 1 base at V and 2 bases at J, with 5 bases between the two ends. The CDR3 is CASSEGGTNEKLFF. CDR3 DNA: TGTGCCAGCAGTGAAGGGGGCACTAATGAAAAACTGTTTTTT.